The 30 T cell receptor beta chains presented below share a single source sample, sequenced in a study of cytotoxic CD8 clonotypes in ibrutinib-treated CLL. The protocol was immunoSEQ multiplex PCR, while the TCRdb copy is restricted to in-frame clones and leaves out a portion. The profile covers about 140,000 clones, with approximately 80% appearing a single time and around 30% taken by the ten largest. This material consisted of PBMCs, taken after 12 months of ibrutinib treatment. Receptors were obtained from a human donor with chronic lymphocytic leukemia.

The chain links TRBV28 to TRBJ2-1; a weak D match, TRBD2 (7 bases). Germline CDR1 is MDHEN and CDR2 is SYDVKM. V lost 5 bases and J lost 6, with 14 bases in between. This CDR3 comprises 14 residues. CDR3 region: CASSQGGDLNEQFF. Here the CDR3 DNA reads TGTGCCAGCAGTCAAGGGGGGGATCTCAATGAGCAGTTCTTC.

This chain joins TRBV28 and TRBJ2-7; D may correspond to TRBD1 or TRBD2 (6 bases each). Deletions cut 3 bases from V and 0 bases from J, with 12 bases between. The CDR3 totals 15 residues. CDR1 MDHEN and CDR2 SYDVKM come from the germline V gene. CDR3 amino acids: CASSFFGGISYEQYF. CDR3 nucleotide sequence: TGTGCCAGCAGTTTTTTCGGGGGCATCTCCTACGAGCAGTACTTC.

This chain links TRBV5-4 with TRBJ1-4, with TRBD1 matching over 7 bases. With 4 bases clipped from V and 9 bases from J, the junction kept 6 bases outside the gene matches. CDR1 is SGHNT and CDR2 is YYREEE in the germline V gene (reference sequence). CDR3 length: 13 residues. CDR3 bases: TGTGCCAGCAGCGAGAGGGACAGACAAAAACTGTTTTTT. Translating it yields CASSERDRQKLFF.

The genes are TRBV4-1 and TRBJ2-2; D is unresolved. The V end was cut by 0 bases, the J end by 9 bases, with 14 bases between. This CDR3 has 15 residues. Germline assignment: CDR1 MGHRA and CDR2 YSYEKL. CDR3 sequence: CASSQERLDGRELFF. CDR3 in DNA: TGCGCCAGCAGCCAAGAACGTTTAGACGGCCGGGAGCTGTTTTTT.

The V gene is TRBV5-4, the J gene TRBJ2-2; either TRBD1 or TRBD2 may supply D (5 bases each). This CDR3 has 14 residues. Trimming cost V 0 bases and J 3 bases, with 6 bases left between them. Germline CDR1 reads SGHNT; CDR2 reads YYREEE (reference sequence). CDR3 protein: CASSLGGDTGELFF. CDR3 nucleotides: TGTGCCAGCAGCTTGGGAGGGGACACCGGGGAGCTGTTTTTT.

This clone has just a few counts. CDR3 sequence: CAWSHTNTEAFF. The CDR3 nucleotides are TGTGCCTGGAGCCATACGAACACTGAAGCTTTCTTT. The chain couples TRBV30 to TRBJ1-1; D is undetermined. CDR3 length: 12 amino acids. Germline V lookup: CDR1 GTSNPN, CDR2 SVGIG (reference sequence). Trimming pared 3 bases from V and 1 base from J, leaving 6 bases between.

The rearrangement joins TRBV6-5 to TRBJ1-2, with D tentatively TRBD1 (6 bases). Germline V gives CDR1 MNHEY, CDR2 SVGAGI. The CDR3 has 12 residues. The V end was cut by 2 bases, the J end by 10 bases, with 11 bases between. CDR3 coding DNA: TGTGCCAGCAGTTACCTGGGGGGGCCCTACACCTTC. Protein product: CASSYLGGPYTF.

The count of this clone is one. The chain carries TRBV7-9 and TRBJ1-4, with TRBD1 matching 7 bases. Germline loops: CDR1 SEHNR, CDR2 FQNEAQ (reference sequence). This CDR3 region has 17 residues. Germline trimming cut 3 bases from V and 7 bases from J; bases unmatched to any gene: 14. In DNA form, the CDR3 reads TGTGCCAGCAGCTTTGGCCTGGACAGGTTCCGACCTGAAAAACTGTTTTTT. Protein: CASSFGLDRFRPEKLFF.

With respect to this clone: This sample includes further DNA sequences coding for the same CDR3. The chain joins TRBV9 to TRBJ2-3; D unclear. V lost 0 bases and J 1 base, leaving 3 bases between the germline ends. Germline values: CDR1 SGDLS, CDR2 YYNGEE. The CDR3 is made up of 13 amino acids. CDR3 in DNA: TGTGCCAGCAGCGTAGGGGGCACAGATACGCAGTATTTT. It translates to CASSVGGTDTQYF. The entire variable domain, with the rest obtained from reference TRBV9 and TRBJ2-3, is as follows: DSGVTQTPKHLITATGQRVTLRCSPRSGDLSVYWYQQSLDQGLQFLIQYYNGEERAKGNILERFSAQQFPDLHSELNLSSLELGDSALYFCASSVGGTDTQYFGPGTRLTVL.

This chain links TRBV6-5 with TRBJ2-3, with 9 bases identical to TRBD1. Germline loops: CDR1 MNHEY, CDR2 SVGAGI. Trimming at V came to 6 bases and at J to 3 bases, leaving 7 bases not matched to a gene. The CDR3 sequence is 15 residues long. CDR3 protein: CASRAGTGRTDTQYF. The CDR3 DNA reads as TGTGCCAGCAGAGCCGGGACAGGGAGGACAGATACGCAGTATTTT.

This chain joins TRBV19 and TRBJ1-5; D gene ambiguous. CDR1 and CDR2 from the germline V gene are LNHDA and SQIVND (reference sequence). CDR3 length: 13 residues. Trimming removed 4 bases from V and 4 bases from J, with 8 bases in between. CDR3 loop: CASSNQRNQPQHF. DNA for the CDR3: TGTGCCAGTAGTAATCAGAGGAATCAGCCCCAGCATTTT.

This chain uses TRBV5-1 with TRBJ2-7; D is unresolved. Germline CDR1 and CDR2: SGHRS and YFSETQ. This CDR3 spans 13 amino acids. Trimming removed 4 bases at V and 3 bases at J, with 11 bases between. CDR3 DNA sequence: TGCGCCAGCAGCCCCGGGCAGCGCTACGAGCAGTACTTC. Residues: CASSPGQRYEQYF.

The chain carries TRBV6-6 and TRBJ1-2; no clear D. Trimming cost V 1 base and J 6 bases, with 9 bases left between them. The CDR3 is made up of 13 amino acids. The V gene's germline CDR1 is MNHNY and CDR2 SVGAGI (reference sequence). Here the CDR3 reads CASSYLRRDGYTF. CDR3 coding DNA: TGTGCCAGCAGTTACTTGAGGCGAGATGGCTACACCTTC.

V and J are TRBV25-1 and TRBJ1-1; weak D call: TRBD1 (6 bases). The V and J ends lost 0 bases and 3 bases respectively, with 14 bases between them. The CDR3 totals 16 residues. Germline CDR1 and CDR2: MGHDK and SYGVNS. CDR3 nucleotide sequence: TGTGCCAGCAGTGAATATGGGGGCAGGGCGGACACTGAAGCTTTCTTT. It codes for CASSEYGGRADTEAFF.

This clone has only a few counts. The rearrangement joins TRBV19 to TRBJ1-2; D call uncertain. The germline V gene encodes CDR1 LNHDA and CDR2 SQIVND (reference sequence). Trimming stripped 7 bases from V and 2 bases from J, with 17 bases between. The CDR3 contains 15 residues. This CDR3 is CASTETGEVNYGYTF. CDR3 sequence (DNA): TGTGCCAGTACCGAGACCGGAGAGGTAAACTATGGCTACACCTTC.

The CDR3 region has the DNA TGTGCCAGCAGCTTAGTGGGACTAGCGGGAGGGCGGGTCACAGATACGCAGTATTTT. This translates into CASSLVGLAGGRVTDTQYF. The J gene is TRBJ2-3, the V gene TRBV7-2; TRBD2 aligns across 16 bases. Per the germline V gene, CDR1 is SGHTA and CDR2 is FQGNSA. This CDR3 comprises 19 residues. The junction had 6 bases not matched to a gene; V was cut back by 1 base and J by 2 bases.

This clone was picked up a small number of times. This chain joins TRBV19 and TRBJ2-3; 8 bases align to TRBD2. The germline V gene has CDR1 LNHDA and CDR2 SQIVND (reference sequence). This CDR3 comprises 17 residues. J lost 4 bases, V lost 1 base, and 10 bases had no gene match. CDR3 region: CASSIGTSLRPPDTQYF. For the CDR3, the DNA is TGTGCCAGTAGTATAGGGACTAGCCTGCGGCCCCCAGATACGCAGTATTTT.

The genes are TRBV27 and TRBJ2-7; 12 nucleotides match TRBD2. After removal of 4 bases from V and 2 bases from J, the junction contained 9 bases not matched to a gene. Per the germline V gene, CDR1 is MNHEY and CDR2 is SMNVEV (reference sequence). CDR3 length: 17 residues. CDR3 amino acids: CASSYEGTSGLPYEQYF. CDR3 DNA: TGTGCCAGCAGTTATGAAGGGACTAGCGGGCTGCCCTACGAGCAGTACTTC.

The chain has TRBV19 and TRBJ1-2; TRBD1 matches 12 bases. CDR1 and CDR2 from the germline V gene are LNHDA and SQIVND (reference sequence). The CDR3 has 14 amino acids. V was pared by 5 bases and J by 4 bases, with 2 bases of the junction left unmatched. The CDR3 bases are TGTGCCAGTAGTCCGGGACAGGGGGCCTATGGCTACACCTTC. Translating it yields CASSPGQGAYGYTF.

The chain has TRBV9 and TRBJ1-1, with D unresolved. The CDR3 loop spans 16 amino acids. From germline, CDR1 is SGDLS and CDR2 YYNGEE. Trimming removed 0 bases at V and 0 bases at J, with 12 bases between. The CDR3 coding sequence is TGTGCCAGCAGCGTAGTGTCATTACCGGTGAACACTGAAGCTTTCTTT. It codes for CASSVVSLPVNTEAFF.

This clone was seen a few times. The V and J genes are TRBV14 and TRBJ1-4, with TRBD1 as a possible D gene (6 bases). The CDR3 covers 15 residues. Trimming pared 2 bases from V and 6 bases from J, leaving 13 bases between. From germline, CDR1 is SGHDN and CDR2 FVKESK. The CDR3 DNA reads TGTGCCAGCAGCCAATTAACTAGGGGGGATGAAAAACTGTTTTTT. It encodes CASSQLTRGDEKLFF.

As concerns this clone: One junction end disagrees with the germline gene, perhaps due to a read error. The chain combines TRBV11-2 with TRBJ2-7; D is unresolved. This CDR3 region has 13 residues. Germline V CDR1 and CDR2: SGHAT, FQNNGV. DNA for the CDR3: TGTGCCAGCAGCTTAGGAGAGGCCGGGCTCCGGAACTTC. Translating it yields CASSLGEAGLRNF.

This chain uses TRBV19 with TRBJ2-3, with no clear D. The V end lost 6 bases, the J end lost 4 bases, and 14 bases lay between the germline ends. The CDR3 has 14 residues. The germline V gene has CDR1 LNHDA and CDR2 SQIVND (reference sequence). This chain's CDR3 is CASRTSYRADTQYF. The CDR3 DNA reads TGTGCCAGTAGAACCTCGTATAGAGCAGATACGCAGTATTTT. Together with reference TRBV19 and TRBJ2-3, the CDR3 gives the full variable domain: DGGITQSPKYLFRKEGQNVTLSCEQNLNHDAMYWYRQDPGQGLRLIYYSQIVNDFQKGDIAEGYSVSREKKESFPLTVTSAQKNPTAFYLCASRTSYRADTQYFGPGTRLTVL.

This chain uses TRBV11-3 with TRBJ1-2, with 9 bases lining up with TRBD1. Trimming removed 5 bases from V and 4 bases from J; junction bases left unmatched: 8. The germline gives CDR1 SGHNT, CDR2 YENEEA. CDR3 length: 15 amino acids. The DNA for the CDR3 is TGTGCCAGCAGCCCACAGGGGGCCCCGGCCTATGGCTACACCTTC. Its translation is CASSPQGAPAYGYTF.

This chain links TRBV4-1 with TRBJ2-1; 10 bases align to TRBD2. The CDR3 loop spans 14 amino acids. With 11 bases clipped from V and 5 bases from J, the junction kept 9 bases outside the gene matches. CDR1 and CDR2 (germline): MGHRA, YSYEKL. This CDR3 reads CASKVAGGHNEQFF. In DNA form, the CDR3 reads TGCGCCTCTAAGGTAGCGGGAGGACACAATGAGCAGTTCTTC.

V gene TRBV27 combines with J gene TRBJ2-5; D unresolved. CDR3 size: 16 residues. The V end was cut by 3 bases, the J end by 2 bases, with 16 bases between. Germline assignment: CDR1 MNHEY and CDR2 SMNVEV (reference sequence). CDR3: CASSLALRTVQETQYF. As DNA, the CDR3 is TGTGCCAGCAGTTTGGCCCTTCGCACAGTACAAGAGACCCAGTACTTC.

This chain links TRBV28 with TRBJ2-7, with no clear D. This CDR3 has 13 amino acids. Germline assignment: CDR1 MDHEN and CDR2 SYDVKM. V lost 6 bases, J lost 0 bases, and 9 bases lay in between. The DNA for the CDR3 is TGTGCCAGCAGCGTTGGGGTCTCCTACGAGCAGTACTTC. It specifies CASSVGVSYEQYF. The full variable domain, in which reference TRBV28 and TRBJ2-7 provide the parts outside the CDR3, is DVKVTQSSRYLVKRTGEKVFLECVQDMDHENMFWYRQDPGLGLRLIYFSYDVKMKEKGDIPEGYSVSREKKERFSLILESASTNQTSMYLCASSVGVSYEQYFGPGTRLTVT.

The CDR3 region is CAWGPAGQPQHF. The CDR3 bases are TGTGCCTGGGGCCCCGCTGGGCAGCCCCAGCATTTT. The chain has TRBV30 and TRBJ1-5; no clear D. CDR3 length: 12 residues. The germline V gene encodes CDR1 GTSNPN and CDR2 SVGIG (reference sequence). Trimming cost V 5 bases and J 7 bases, with 12 bases left between them.

This clone appeared a single time. The CDR3 DNA reads as TGTGCCAGCAGCCAACTAGCCGGGGTGGGCGCAGATACGCAGTATTTT. It is translated as CASSQLAGVGADTQYF. The rearrangement links TRBV4-2 to TRBJ2-3; tentatively, D is TRBD2 (5 bases). Trimming removed 2 bases from V and 4 bases from J, with 16 bases in between. The CDR3 has 16 amino acids. CDR1 is LGHNA, CDR2 YNFKEQ, per germline.

For this clone: Relative to the germline gene, one junction end is altered; a read error may explain this. CDR3 nucleotides: TGTGCCAGCAGTTTGGGACAGGGGGCGATCCCCTTT. This encodes CASSLGQGAIPF. The rearrangement joins TRBV28 to TRBJ1-1; 12 bases line up with TRBD1. Germline V gives CDR1 MDHEN, CDR2 SYDVKM. The CDR3 is 12 amino acids. Full variable domain (remainder filled in from reference TRBV28 and TRBJ1-1): DVKVTQSSRYLVKRTGEKVFLECVQDMDHENMFWYRQDPGLGLRLIYFSYDVKMKEKGDIPEGYSVSREKKERFSLILESASTNQTSMYLCASSLGQGAIPFGQGTRLTVV.